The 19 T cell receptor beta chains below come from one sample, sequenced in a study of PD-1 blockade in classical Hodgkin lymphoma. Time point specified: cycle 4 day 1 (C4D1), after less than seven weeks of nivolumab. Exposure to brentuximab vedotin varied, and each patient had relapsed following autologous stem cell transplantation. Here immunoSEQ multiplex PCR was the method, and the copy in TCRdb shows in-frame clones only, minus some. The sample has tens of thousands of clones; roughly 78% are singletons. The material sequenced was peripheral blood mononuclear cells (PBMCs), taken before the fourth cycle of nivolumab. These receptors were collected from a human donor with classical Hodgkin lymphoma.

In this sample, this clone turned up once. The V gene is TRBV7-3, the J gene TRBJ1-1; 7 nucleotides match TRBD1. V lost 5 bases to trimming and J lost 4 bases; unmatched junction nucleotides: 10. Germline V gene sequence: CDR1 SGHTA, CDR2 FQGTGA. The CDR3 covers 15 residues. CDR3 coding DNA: TGTGCCAGCAGCGCAACAGGGGCGGGGGGCACTGAAGCTTTCTTT. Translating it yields CASSATGAGGTEAFF.

The DNA for the CDR3 is TGTGCCAGCATCCTGAGGGCCGGGACTAGCGGTCTTAGCACAGATACGCAGTATTTT. This encodes CASILRAGTSGLSTDTQYF. V gene TRBV27 combines with J gene TRBJ2-3, with 11 bases aligning to TRBD2. The CDR3 has 19 residues. In germline, CDR1 is MNHEY, CDR2 SMNVEV (reference sequence). The ends lost 7 bases at V and 0 bases at J; junction bases unmatched: 15.

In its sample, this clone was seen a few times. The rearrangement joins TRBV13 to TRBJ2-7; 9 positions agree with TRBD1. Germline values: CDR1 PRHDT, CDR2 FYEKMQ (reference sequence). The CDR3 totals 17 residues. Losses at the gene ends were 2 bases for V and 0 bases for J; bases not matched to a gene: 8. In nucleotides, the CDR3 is TGTGCCAGCAGCTTAAGGGGACAGGGTATATCCTCCTACGAGCAGTACTTC. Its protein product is CASSLRGQGISSYEQYF.

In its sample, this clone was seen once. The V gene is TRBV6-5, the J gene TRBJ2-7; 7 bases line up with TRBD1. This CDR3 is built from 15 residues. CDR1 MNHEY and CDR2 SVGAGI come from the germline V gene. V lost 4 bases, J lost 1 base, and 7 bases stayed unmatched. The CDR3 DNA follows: TGTGCCAGCAGTTTCTCTTACAGGGGATCCTACGAGCAGTACTTC. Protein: CASSFSYRGSYEQYF.

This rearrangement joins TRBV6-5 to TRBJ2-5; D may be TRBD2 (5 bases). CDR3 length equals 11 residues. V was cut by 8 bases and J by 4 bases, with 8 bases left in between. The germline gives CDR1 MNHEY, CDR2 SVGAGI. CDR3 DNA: TGTGCCAGCGGAGGAGGAGAGACCCAGTACTTC. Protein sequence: CASGGGETQYF.

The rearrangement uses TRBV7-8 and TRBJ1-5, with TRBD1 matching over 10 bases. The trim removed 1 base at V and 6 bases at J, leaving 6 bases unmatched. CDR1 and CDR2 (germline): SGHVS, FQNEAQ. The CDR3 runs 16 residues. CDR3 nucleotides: TGTGCCAGCAGCTTAGTCCCGGGACAGGGGAGTCAGCCCCAGCATTTT. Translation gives CASSLVPGQGSQPQHF.

The CDR3 spells CASSQVGRDTTDTQYF. The DNA for the CDR3 is TGTGCCAGCAGCCAAGTAGGCAGGGACACCACAGATACGCAGTATTTT. The V gene is TRBV4-2, the J gene TRBJ2-3; a weak D match, TRBD1 (6 bases). CDR1 and CDR2 (germline): LGHNA, YNFKEQ. The CDR3 consists of 16 residues. The V gene lost 1 base and the J gene lost 2 bases, with 13 bases spanning the gap.

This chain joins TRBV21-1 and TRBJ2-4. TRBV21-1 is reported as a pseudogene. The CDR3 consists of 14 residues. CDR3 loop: CASPNLKDINIQYF. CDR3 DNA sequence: TGTGCCAGCCCAAATTTGAAGGATATAAACATTCAGTACTTC.

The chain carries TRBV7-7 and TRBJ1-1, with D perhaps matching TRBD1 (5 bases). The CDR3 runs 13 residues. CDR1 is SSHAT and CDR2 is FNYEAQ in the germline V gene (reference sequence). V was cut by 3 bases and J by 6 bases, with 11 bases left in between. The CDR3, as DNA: TGTGCCAGCAGCTTGACAGAAGGCGCTGAAGCTTTCTTT. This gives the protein CASSLTEGAEAFF.

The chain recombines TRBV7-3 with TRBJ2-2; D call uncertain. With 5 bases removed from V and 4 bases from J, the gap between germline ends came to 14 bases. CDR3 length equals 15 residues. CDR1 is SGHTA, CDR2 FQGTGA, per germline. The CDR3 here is CASSPQMASTGELFF. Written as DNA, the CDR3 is TGTGCCAGCAGCCCCCAAATGGCTAGCACCGGGGAGCTGTTTTTT.

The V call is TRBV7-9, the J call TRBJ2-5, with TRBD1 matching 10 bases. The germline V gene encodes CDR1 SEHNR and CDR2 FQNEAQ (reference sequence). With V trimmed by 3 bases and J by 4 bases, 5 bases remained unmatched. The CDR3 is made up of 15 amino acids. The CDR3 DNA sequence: TGTGCCAGCAGCTTTGACAGGGGGCGTGGAGAGACCCAGTACTTC. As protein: CASSFDRGRGETQYF. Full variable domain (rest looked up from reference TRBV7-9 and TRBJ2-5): DTGVSQNPRHKITKRGQNVTFRCDPISEHNRLYWYRQTLGQGPEFLTYFQNEAQLEKSRLLSDRFSAERPKGSFSTLEIQRTEQGDSAMYLCASSFDRGRGETQYFGPGTRLLVL.

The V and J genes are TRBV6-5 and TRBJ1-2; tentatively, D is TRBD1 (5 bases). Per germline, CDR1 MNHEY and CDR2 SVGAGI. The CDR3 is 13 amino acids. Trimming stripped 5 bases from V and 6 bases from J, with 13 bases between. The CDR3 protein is CASSRPGGNGYTF. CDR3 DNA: TGTGCCAGCAGTCGCCCTGGGGGTAATGGCTACACCTTC.

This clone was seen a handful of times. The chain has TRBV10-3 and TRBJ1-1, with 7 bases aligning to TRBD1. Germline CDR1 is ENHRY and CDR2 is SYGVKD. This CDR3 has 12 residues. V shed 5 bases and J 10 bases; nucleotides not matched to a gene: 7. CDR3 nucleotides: TGTGCCATCAGTCCCCCGGACAGGCGAGCTTTCTTT. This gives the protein CAISPPDRRAFF.

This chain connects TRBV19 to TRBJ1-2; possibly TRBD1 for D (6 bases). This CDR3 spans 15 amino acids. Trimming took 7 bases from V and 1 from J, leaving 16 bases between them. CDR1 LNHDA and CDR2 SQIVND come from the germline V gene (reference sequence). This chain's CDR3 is CASNLAGTFNYGYTF. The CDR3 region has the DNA TGTGCCAGTAACCTCGCCGGGACATTTAACTATGGCTACACCTTC. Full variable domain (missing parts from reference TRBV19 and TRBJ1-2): DGGITQSPKYLFRKEGQNVTLSCEQNLNHDAMYWYRQDPGQGLRLIYYSQIVNDFQKGDIAEGYSVSREKKESFPLTVTSAQKNPTAFYLCASNLAGTFNYGYTFGSGTRLTVV.

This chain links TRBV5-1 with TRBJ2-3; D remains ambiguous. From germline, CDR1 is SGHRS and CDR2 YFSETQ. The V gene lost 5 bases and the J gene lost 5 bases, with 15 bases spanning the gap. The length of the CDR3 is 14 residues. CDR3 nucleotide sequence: TGCGCCAGCAGTTCCCAGCAGGAAAAAGATACGCAGTATTTT. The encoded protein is CASSSQQEKDTQYF.

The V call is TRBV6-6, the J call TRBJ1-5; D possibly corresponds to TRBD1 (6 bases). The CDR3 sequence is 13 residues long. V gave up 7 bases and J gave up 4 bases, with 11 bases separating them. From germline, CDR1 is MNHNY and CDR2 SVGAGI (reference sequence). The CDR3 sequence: CASTGGFNQPQHF. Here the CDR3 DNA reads TGTGCCAGCACGGGGGGCTTTAATCAGCCCCAGCATTTT.

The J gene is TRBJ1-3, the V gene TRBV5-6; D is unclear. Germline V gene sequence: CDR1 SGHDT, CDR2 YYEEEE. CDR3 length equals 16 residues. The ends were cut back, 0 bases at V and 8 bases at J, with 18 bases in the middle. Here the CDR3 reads CASSLVSFSGWHTIYF. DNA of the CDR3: TGTGCCAGCAGCTTGGTGTCCTTCTCAGGATGGCACACCATATATTTT. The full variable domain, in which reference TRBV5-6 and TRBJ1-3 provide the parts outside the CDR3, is DAGVTQSPTHLIKTRGQQVTLRCSPKSGHDTVSWYQQALGQGPQFIFQYYEEEERQRGNFPDRFSGHQFPNYSSELNVNALLLGDSALYLCASSLVSFSGWHTIYFGEGSWLTVV.

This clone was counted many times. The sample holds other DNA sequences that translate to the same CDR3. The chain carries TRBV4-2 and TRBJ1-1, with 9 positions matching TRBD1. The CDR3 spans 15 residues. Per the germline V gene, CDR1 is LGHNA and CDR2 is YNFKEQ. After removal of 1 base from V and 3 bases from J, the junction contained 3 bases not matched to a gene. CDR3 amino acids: CASSQGTGADTEAFF. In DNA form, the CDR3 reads TGTGCCAGCAGCCAAGGGACAGGGGCTGACACTGAAGCTTTCTTT.

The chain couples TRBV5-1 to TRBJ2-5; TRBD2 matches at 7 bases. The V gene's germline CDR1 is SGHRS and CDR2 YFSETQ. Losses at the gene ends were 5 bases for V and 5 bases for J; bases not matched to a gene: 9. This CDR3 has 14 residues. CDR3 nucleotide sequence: TGCGCCAGCAGAGCTGGACTAGTATCGGAGACCCAGTACTTC. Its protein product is CASRAGLVSETQYF.